The clone carrying this TCR beta chain came up a few times. The sample is drawn from a study of tumor-infiltrating lymphocytes in oesophageal squamous cell carcinoma. TCRdb itself ran the PCR reads through MiXCR, one entry per CDR3 protein. The sample gives about 21,000 distinct CDR3 sequences, more than 30% of which show up once; roughly two fifths is in the top ten. This clonotype was obtained from a male donor with esophageal squamous cell carcinoma. Material for sequencing was esophageal tumor tissue.

Here the CDR3 DNA reads TGTGCCAGCAGCTTAAGTCGGGGGGCCAACAATGAGCAGTTCTTC. This translates into CASSLSRGANNEQFF. The rearrangement uses TRBV7-3 and TRBJ2-1; D is possibly TRBD2 (7 bases). CDR1 and CDR2 (germline): SGHTA, FQGTGA. The CDR3 runs to 15 residues. V was pared by 1 base and J by 5 bases, with 12 bases between. Supplemented by reference TRBV7-3 and TRBJ2-1, the full variable domain reads GAGVSQTPSNKVTEKGKYVELRCDPISGHTALYWYRQSLGQGPEFLIYFQGTGAADDSGLPNDRFFAVRPEGSVSTLKIQRTERGDSAVYLCASSLSRGANNEQFFGPGTRLTVL.